Below are 20 T cell receptor beta chains sequenced from a single sample in a study of CD4 T cells in relation to SARS-CoV-2 and coronaviruses. The antigens of these receptors remain unknown. Assay used: immunoSEQ multiplex PCR; TCRdb lists only in-frame clones, some missing. The repertoire holds approximately 11,000 clones, with around 80% as singletons. CD4+ T cells from unexposed donors were obtained before the COVID-19 pandemic (2011-2018). After roughly ten days of culture, CD4+ T cells were isolated. The specimen was CD4+ T cells from PBMCs, cultured in vitro. The receptors originated from a human donor in good health.

This rearrangement joins TRBV28 to TRBJ1-2, with 7 bases that match TRBD1. J lost 2 bases, V lost 4 bases, and 4 bases had no gene match. The CDR3 is 14 residues long. Germline CDR1 MDHEN, CDR2 SYDVKM. CDR3 nucleotides: TGTGCCAGCAGTTCGCCGACAGGGAACTATGGCTACACCTTC. Amino acids: CASSSPTGNYGYTF.

The J gene is TRBJ1-2, the V gene TRBV5-4; 7 bases line up with TRBD1. V trimming: 2 bases; J trimming: 7 bases; junction bases outside the gene matches: 5. CDR3 length equals 13 residues. Germline CDR1 SGHNT, CDR2 YYREEE (reference sequence). This chain's CDR3 is CASSLVTGSGYTF. The CDR3 coding sequence is TGTGCCAGCAGCTTAGTGACAGGGAGTGGCTACACCTTC.

The chain joins TRBV6-1 to TRBJ1-2, with a tentative D call TRBD1 (5 bases). Deletions cut 2 bases from V and 6 bases from J, with 16 bases between. CDR1 MNHNS and CDR2 SASEGT come from the germline V gene. This CDR3 is 15 amino acids long. CDR3 bases: TGTGCCAGCAGTGAATCGCAGGGCCACACCAATGGCTACACCTTC. It translates to CASSESQGHTNGYTF.

The chain joins TRBV5-4 to TRBJ2-3; D perhaps matches TRBD2 (6 bases). The V and J ends lost 0 bases and 15 bases respectively, with 17 bases between them. This CDR3 comprises 13 residues. Germline V gene sequence: CDR1 SGHNT, CDR2 YYREEE (reference sequence). This CDR3 is CASSLGPQAGRYF. The CDR3, as DNA: TGTGCCAGCAGCTTGGGACCACAGGCGGGGCGATATTTT.

This clone rates as large. The chain links TRBV7-2 to TRBJ2-2; no firm D call. Germline assignment: CDR1 SGHTA and CDR2 FQGNSA. The CDR3 totals 15 residues. With 5 bases removed from V and 0 bases from J, the gap between germline ends came to 10 bases. The CDR3 bases are TGTGCCAGCAGCCAGACACCTTCGAACACCGGGGAGCTGTTTTTT. It codes for CASSQTPSNTGELFF.

The chain links TRBV4-1 to TRBJ1-4, with D unclear. The CDR3 sequence is 15 residues long. CDR1 and CDR2 from the germline V gene are MGHRA and YSYEKL. V was clipped by 0 bases and J by 13 bases, with 18 bases between them. CDR3 region: CASSQDRSSVVGLFF. CDR3 DNA: TGCGCCAGCAGCCAAGATCGGTCCTCTGTGGTAGGACTGTTTTTT.

The chain is built from TRBV6-5 and TRBJ1-5; 7 bases fit TRBD1. There are 16 residues in the CDR3. V was clipped by 4 bases and J by 7 bases; unmatched bases: 13. The germline gives CDR1 MNHEY, CDR2 SVGAGI. The CDR3 DNA reads TGTGCCAGCAGTTCTACCCAACAGGGGCTCGACCAGCCCCAGCATTTT. It specifies CASSSTQQGLDQPQHF.

The chain is built from TRBV9 and TRBJ2-7, with TRBD2 identical over 7 bases. After removal of 2 bases from V and 6 bases from J, the junction contained 8 bases not matched to a gene. This CDR3 is 14 amino acids long. Germline V gives CDR1 SGDLS, CDR2 YYNGEE. CDR3 sequence (DNA): TGTGCCAGCAGCGTCGGACTAGTCCAGGCCGAGCAGTACTTC. Residues: CASSVGLVQAEQYF.

There are a few counts of this clone. The chain recombines TRBV2 with TRBJ2-1; D is possibly TRBD2 (6 bases). Trimming took off 7 bases at V and 0 bases at J, with 16 bases between the two ends. This CDR3 has 16 residues. Germline CDR1 and CDR2: SNHLY and FYNNEI. DNA of the CDR3: TGTGCCAGCAACCGCGGGGCGGGAAGCTCCTACAATGAGCAGTTCTTC. Amino acids: CASNRGAGSSYNEQFF.

The chain is built from TRBV6-2 or TRBV6-3 and TRBJ2-1, with TRBD2 matching 13 bases. V lost 2 bases and J lost 7; bases outside the gene matches: 14. The CDR3 consists of 19 residues. Germline CDR1 is MNHEY and CDR2 is SVGEGT. CDR3 residues: CASSYPRGGRTSGSNEQFF. For the CDR3, the DNA is TGTGCCAGCAGTTACCCCAGAGGGGGGAGGACTAGCGGGAGTAATGAGCAGTTCTTC.

The CDR3 protein is CASSPTWTSDSYEQYF. In nucleotides, the CDR3 is TGCGCCAGCAGTCCCACCTGGACTAGCGACTCCTACGAGCAGTACTTC. The rearrangement joins TRBV4-1 to TRBJ2-7; 9 bases are shared with TRBD2. The CDR3 consists of 16 residues. J was trimmed by 0 bases and V by 6 bases; bases with no gene match: 9. Germline CDR1 reads MGHRA; CDR2 reads YSYEKL.

This clone was recorded a few times. V is TRBV2 and J is TRBJ2-1; TRBD2 agrees at 7 bases. V was pared by 6 bases and J by 7 bases, with 6 bases of the junction left unmatched. The CDR3 sequence is 13 residues long. Germline loops: CDR1 SNHLY, CDR2 FYNNEI. CDR3 sequence reads: CASRAGEGNEQFF. CDR3 sequence (DNA): TGTGCCAGCAGAGCCGGGGAGGGAAATGAGCAGTTCTTC.

This rearrangement joins TRBV4-1 to TRBJ2-3; perhaps TRBD2 as D (7 bases). Germline V gene sequence: CDR1 MGHRA, CDR2 YSYEKL. The CDR3 contains 15 residues. Trimming removed 4 bases at V and 5 bases at J, with 16 bases between. CDR3 in amino acids: CASSRLGGAGDTQYF. CDR3 DNA sequence: TGCGCCAGCAGCCGATTAGGGGGGGCGGGAGATACGCAGTATTTT.

A single count supports this clone. The chain carries TRBV3-1 (or the pseudogene TRBV3-2) and TRBJ2-3; no definite D call. The CDR3 is 18 residues long. CDR1 and CDR2 from the germline V gene are LGHDT and YNNKEL (reference sequence). V dropped 2 bases and J dropped 0 bases, with 18 bases sitting between them. This CDR3 is CASSQFAKEATSTDTQYF. In DNA form, the CDR3 reads TGTGCCAGCAGCCAATTTGCCAAAGAGGCGACTAGCACAGATACGCAGTATTTT.

A few counts support this clone. V gene TRBV4-1 combines with J gene TRBJ2-3; 14 bases map to TRBD2. Looked up from germline, CDR1 is MGHRA and CDR2 is YSYEKL. This CDR3 spans 16 amino acids. After removal of 3 bases from V and 4 bases from J, the junction contained 3 bases not matched to a gene. CDR3 region: CASSQGLAGAADTQYF. CDR3 bases: TGCGCCAGCAGCCAGGGACTAGCGGGAGCCGCAGATACGCAGTATTTT.

The V and J genes are TRBV30 and TRBJ2-7; 14 bases fit TRBD2. CDR3 length: 15 amino acids. Trimming removed 1 base from V and 7 bases from J; junction bases left unmatched: 6. The V gene's germline CDR1 is GTSNPN and CDR2 SVGIG (reference sequence). The CDR3 loop reads CAWSGKGLAGVEQYF. In DNA form, the CDR3 reads TGTGCCTGGAGTGGTAAGGGACTAGCGGGAGTGGAGCAGTACTTC.

This clone was counted only a few times. The chain couples TRBV7-9 to TRBJ2-1, with 16 bases matching TRBD2. With 3 bases clipped from V and 6 bases from J, the junction kept 11 bases outside the gene matches. Germline-derived CDR1 and CDR2 are SEHNR and FQNEAQ (reference sequence). The CDR3 length is 19 residues. The CDR3, as DNA: TGTGCCAGCAGCTTGGGCGTAGGGACTAGCGGGGGGGCGGGCAATGAGCAGTTCTTC. The encoded protein is CASSLGVGTSGGAGNEQFF. Together with reference TRBV7-9 and TRBJ2-1, the CDR3 gives the full variable domain: DTGVSQNPRHKITKRGQNVTFRCDPISEHNRLYWYRQTLGQGPEFLTYFQNEAQLEKSRLLSDRFSAERPKGSFSTLEIQRTEQGDSAMYLCASSLGVGTSGGAGNEQFFGPGTRLTVL.

This chain links TRBV18 with TRBJ2-3; 9 nucleotides match TRBD2. The CDR3 extends over 18 amino acids. From germline, CDR1 is KGHSH and CDR2 LQKENI. The V and J ends lost 3 bases and 6 bases, in that order; junction bases with no gene match: 16. The DNA for the CDR3 is TGTGCCAGCTCACCCGGGATTGTAGGAGCGGGGGGATCGGATACGCAGTATTTT. Encoded protein: CASSPGIVGAGGSDTQYF.

This chain joins TRBV20-1 and TRBJ2-1; D is uncertain. V lost 6 bases to trimming and J lost 7 bases, with 10 bases between them. This CDR3 comprises 11 residues. Per germline, CDR1 DFQATT and CDR2 SNEGSKA (reference sequence). CDR3 amino acids: CSAEWLNEQFF. In DNA, the CDR3 is TGCAGTGCGGAATGGTTAAATGAGCAGTTCTTC.

The chain uses TRBV5-6 and TRBJ1-2; D not resolved. Germline assignment: CDR1 SGHDT and CDR2 YYEEEE. V shed 1 base and J shed 4 bases, with 8 bases lying between them. This CDR3 is 13 amino acids long. The CDR3 nucleotides read TGTGCCAGCAGCTTGCAGTCAGTCTATGGCTACACCTTC. It translates to CASSLQSVYGYTF.